The 32 T cell receptor beta chains below come from one sample, sequenced in a study of T cell repertoires in cytomegalovirus infection. TCRdb re-called the reads through MiXCR, storing one row per CDR3 protein. In the table there are hundreds of thousands of distinct CDR3 sequences, more than 20% of which are singletons. The sequencing input was CD8+ T cells from PBMCs. The source of these receptors is a human donor in good health (CMV status not recorded). Some clones in this sample may be carry-over from other donors' samples.

This clonotype came up a few times. The chain couples TRBV14 to TRBJ2-6; no clear D. V dropped 2 bases and J dropped 4 bases, with 3 bases sitting between them. Germline V gene sequence: CDR1 SGHDN, CDR2 FVKESK. The CDR3 totals 13 residues. CDR3 DNA sequence: TGTGCCAGCAGCCAAAGGGGGGCCAACGTCCTGACTTTC. Translated: CASSQRGANVLTF.

This clonotype was counted a few times. The rearrangement joins TRBV6-2 or TRBV6-3 to TRBJ1-1; D call uncertain. V lost 1 base and J lost 3, with 9 bases in between. The germline CDR1 and CDR2 sequences are MNHEY and SVGEGT. This CDR3 region has 14 residues. CDR3 nucleotides: TGTGCCAGCAGTTACTGGAGTGGAGACACTGAAGCTTTCTTT. Translated, it gives CASSYWSGDTEAFF.

Details on this clonotype: Given a much more abundant clone one base away, this may be a read error. The rearrangement joins TRBV7-2 to TRBJ2-7, with D possibly matching TRBD2 (6 bases). The CDR3 sequence is 14 residues long. Germline CDR1 is SGHTA and CDR2 is FQGNSA. CDR3: CANSFGSYSYEQYV. Here the CDR3 DNA reads TGTGCCAACAGCTTCGGGAGCTATTCCTACGAGCAGTACGTC.

This chain uses TRBV28 with TRBJ2-7; tentative D call: TRBD2 (5 bases). The CDR3 is 14 residues long. Germline V gives CDR1 MDHEN, CDR2 SYDVKM. CDR3 sequence reads: CASSLPGEFYKQYV. Written as DNA, the CDR3 is TGTGCCAGCAGTCTCCCCGGGGAGTTCTACAAGCAGTACGTC.

The rearrangement joins TRBV11-2 to TRBJ2-3; the D gene could be TRBD1 or TRBD2 (5 bases each). This CDR3 is built from 15 residues. The germline V gene has CDR1 SGHAT and CDR2 FQNNGV. Trimming removed 0 bases at V and 2 bases at J, with 9 bases between. The DNA for the CDR3 is TGTGCCAGCAGCTTAGAGGGGGATACCACAGATACGCAGTATTTT. This gives the protein CASSLEGDTTDTQYF.

This clonotype was picked up many times. The genes are TRBV7-2 and TRBJ2-7, with D perhaps matching TRBD2 (6 bases). The CDR3 is 15 amino acids. The germline gives CDR1 SGHTA, CDR2 FQGNSA. Trimming took 4 bases from V and 4 from J, leaving 17 bases between them. In nucleotides, the CDR3 is TGTGCCAGCAGCTCCCGGGGGACTTCGGGTTACGAGCAGTACTTC. Translated: CASSSRGTSGYEQYF.

This clonotype was counted a few times. The gene calls are TRBV20-1 and TRBJ1-4, with 9 positions matching TRBD1. The CDR3 totals 17 residues. Unmatched junction bases numbered 8, after V lost 2 bases and J lost 1 base. Germline V CDR1 and CDR2: DFQATT, SNEGSKA (reference sequence). CDR3 nucleotides: TGCAGTGCTAGACTCGACAGGGGGATTGTAACTAATGAAAAACTGTTTTTT. Its protein is CSARLDRGIVTNEKLFF.

This clonotype was seen repeatedly, ten times or more. The CDR3 sequence: CASSPIWGYTEAFF. CDR3 DNA sequence: TGTGCCAGCAGTCCCATCTGGGGCTACACTGAAGCTTTCTTT. The V and J genes are TRBV6-6 and TRBJ1-1; possible D gene TRBD1, 5 bases. CDR3 length equals 14 residues. With 5 bases removed from V and 3 bases from J, the gap between germline ends came to 13 bases. The germline gives CDR1 MNHNY, CDR2 SVGAGI (reference sequence).

This clonotype was observed many times. The V and J genes are TRBV7-9 and TRBJ2-1; tentative D call: TRBD1 (6 bases). The V end was cut by 5 bases, the J end by 4 bases, with 18 bases between. The CDR3 covers 16 residues. Germline V CDR1 and CDR2: SEHNR, FQNEAQ (reference sequence). The DNA of the CDR3 is TGTGCCAGCAGCGCTACCAAGACAGGCATTTACAATGAGCAGTTCTTC. Its protein product is CASSATKTGIYNEQFF.

This clonotype was detected many times. This chain links TRBV6-2 or TRBV6-3 with TRBJ1-5, with D perhaps TRBD1 (6 bases). The CDR3 consists of 14 residues. Trimming took off 7 bases at V and 2 bases at J, with 12 bases between the two ends. Per germline, CDR1 MNHEY and CDR2 SVGEGT. DNA for the CDR3: TGTGCCAGCACCCTCAGGGGCGGCAATCAGCCCCAGCATTTT. It is translated as CASTLRGGNQPQHF.

This clonotype was detected only a few times. The chain recombines TRBV14 with TRBJ1-1; tentatively, D is TRBD1 (5 bases). This CDR3 comprises 16 residues. The ends were cut back, 4 bases at V and 2 bases at J, with 17 bases in the middle. Germline V gene sequence: CDR1 SGHDN, CDR2 FVKESK. The CDR3 loop reads CASSLGRWGTNTEAFF. The CDR3 nucleotides read TGTGCCAGCAGCCTCGGGAGATGGGGCACAAACACTGAAGCTTTCTTT.

This clonotype has more than one count but fewer than ten. The chain is built from TRBV20-1 and TRBJ1-5; 9 bases are shared with TRBD1. This CDR3 is built from 17 residues. Trimming took 2 bases from V and 2 from J; bases not matched to a gene: 10. The V gene's germline CDR1 is DFQATT and CDR2 SNEGSKA (reference sequence). The CDR3 loop is CSARSPRDRARNQPQHF. The DNA of the CDR3 is TGCAGTGCTAGATCCCCGCGGGACAGGGCTCGCAATCAGCCCCAGCATTTT.

The chain couples TRBV19 to TRBJ1-1, with unresolved D. Trimming pared 1 base from V and 3 bases from J, leaving 9 bases between. The CDR3 is 14 residues long. From germline, CDR1 is LNHDA and CDR2 SQIVND (reference sequence). The CDR3 loop reads CASSIGGRYTEAFF. The CDR3 DNA is TGTGCCAGTAGTATAGGCGGACGATACACTGAAGCTTTCTTT. Complete variable domain (other parts from reference TRBV19 and TRBJ1-1): DGGITQSPKYLFRKEGQNVTLSCEQNLNHDAMYWYRQDPGQGLRLIYYSQIVNDFQKGDIAEGYSVSREKKESFPLTVTSAQKNPTAFYLCASSIGGRYTEAFFGQGTRLTVV.

The J gene is TRBJ2-1, the V gene TRBV5-4, with 8 bases lining up with TRBD1. CDR1 and CDR2 from the germline V gene are SGHNT and YYREEE (reference sequence). V shed 6 bases, J shed 3 bases, and the junction held 8 bases outside the gene matches. The CDR3 runs to 15 residues. The CDR3 sequence is CASIPGTGGYNEQFF. The CDR3 bases are TGTGCCAGCATCCCCGGGACAGGTGGCTACAATGAGCAGTTCTTC.

The rearrangement uses TRBV15 and TRBJ1-1, with D possibly matching TRBD1 (6 bases). CDR3 length: 16 amino acids. Germline V gives CDR1 LNHNV, CDR2 YYDKDF (reference sequence). The ends were cut back, 0 bases at V and 5 bases at J, with 16 bases in the middle. The CDR3 spells CATSRDGGQGSTEAFF. DNA of the CDR3: TGTGCCACCAGCAGAGATGGGGGCCAGGGGAGTACTGAAGCTTTCTTT.

The sample holds many counts of this clonotype. The chain joins TRBV6-2 or TRBV6-3 to TRBJ2-2; TRBD2 is a possible D gene (5 bases). The CDR3 covers 12 residues. V was clipped by 6 bases and J by 6 bases, with 8 bases between them. Germline CDR1 reads MNHEY; CDR2 reads SVGEGT. The CDR3 nucleotides read TGTGCCAGCAGAAAGAGGGCCGGGGAGCTGTTTTTT. As protein: CASRKRAGELFF.

At least ten counts were recorded for this clonotype. The V call is TRBV10-3, the J call TRBJ1-6; tentatively, D is TRBD1 (6 bases). The V end lost 3 bases, the J end lost 6 bases, and 12 bases lay between the germline ends. Germline V gene lookup returns CDR1 ENHRY and CDR2 SYGVKD. This CDR3 contains 15 residues. CDR3 residues: CAISDPQGTNSPLHF. As DNA, the CDR3 is TGTGCCATCAGTGACCCACAGGGTACTAATTCACCCCTCCACTTT.

The chain carries TRBV20-1 and TRBJ2-7; 8 bases line up with TRBD2. V was pared by 4 bases and J by 1 base, with 3 bases of the junction left unmatched. Germline loops: CDR1 DFQATT, CDR2 SNEGSKA (reference sequence). CDR3 length equals 13 residues. Here the CDR3 DNA reads TGCAGTGCTATCGGGGGGGCTTCCTACGAGCAGTACTTC. Translation: CSAIGGASYEQYF.

The chain couples TRBV27 to TRBJ2-1; D may be TRBD2 (6 bases). Between the trimmed V and J ends, which lost 0 bases and 6 bases, there was a span of 15 bases. Germline V gene data show CDR1 as MNHEY and CDR2 as SMNVEV (reference sequence). This CDR3 region has 16 residues. CDR3 coding DNA: TGTGCCAGCAGTTTATCGGGGGGTGGGGGGAGCAATGAGCAGTTCTTC. It encodes CASSLSGGGGSNEQFF.

This clonotype was counted between two and nine times. The V gene is TRBV5-1, the J gene TRBJ2-7, with D tentatively TRBD2 (6 bases). V lost 0 bases to trimming and J lost 4 bases, with 8 bases between them. Germline lookup yields CDR1 SGHRS and CDR2 YFSETQ. The CDR3 length is 13 residues. DNA for the CDR3: TGCGCCAGCAGCTTGGAAGGAGGGTACGAGCAGTACGTC. This codes for CASSLEGGYEQYV.

This clonotype was seen at least ten times. The V gene is TRBV29-1, the J gene TRBJ2-1; TRBD1 matches 8 bases. Germline V CDR1 and CDR2: SQVTM, ANQGSEA. V lost 1 base to trimming and J lost 6 bases; unmatched junction nucleotides: 11. The CDR3 runs to 16 residues. The CDR3 nucleotides are TGCAGCGTTGAAGGGGTGAGGCAGGGGGCATCCAATGAGCAGTTCTTC. It encodes CSVEGVRQGASNEQFF.

This chain links TRBV19 with TRBJ1-1; D call uncertain. Trimming took 9 bases from V and 5 from J, leaving 19 bases between them. The CDR3 is made up of 14 amino acids. CDR1 LNHDA and CDR2 SQIVND come from the germline V gene (reference sequence). In DNA form, the CDR3 reads TGTGCCAGCCAAATTCGGGTGAGGATGACTGAAGCTTTCTTT. Amino acids: CASQIRVRMTEAFF.

This clonotype was observed many times. This chain connects TRBV14 to TRBJ2-7; D remains ambiguous. The germline CDR1 and CDR2 sequences are SGHDN and FVKESK. The CDR3 contains 13 residues. The V and J ends lost 6 bases and 2 bases respectively, with 11 bases between them. This chain's CDR3 is CASSLRQAYEQYF. CDR3 in DNA: TGTGCCAGCAGTCTGAGACAAGCCTACGAGCAGTACTTC.

This clonotype was detected only a few times. The chain has TRBV20-1 and TRBJ1-2, with D maybe TRBD1 (6 bases). V dropped 6 bases and J dropped 1 base, with 18 bases sitting between them. Germline V CDR1 and CDR2: DFQATT, SNEGSKA (reference sequence). The CDR3 length is 15 residues. The CDR3 loop reads CSANGRDTLNYGYTF. CDR3 coding DNA: TGCAGTGCCAATGGCCGGGACACCCTTAACTATGGCTACACCTTC.

This clonotype was counted ten times or more. The chain has TRBV7-9 and TRBJ1-1; D may be TRBD1 (6 bases). This CDR3 comprises 13 residues. The V gene's germline CDR1 is SEHNR and CDR2 FQNEAQ (reference sequence). V was trimmed by 8 bases and J by 8 bases, leaving 18 bases between them. The CDR3 DNA follows: TGTGCCAGCCGGCGAGAGGGGGTCACCGAAGCTTTCTTT. It is translated as CASRREGVTEAFF.

The table lists this clonotype with a few counts. This chain links TRBV6-5 with TRBJ1-2; D not resolved. The V and J ends lost 0 bases and 6 bases respectively, with 8 bases between them. The CDR3 sequence is 13 residues long. From germline, CDR1 is MNHEY and CDR2 SVGAGI. The chain's CDR3 is CASSYSLWDGYTF. The CDR3 bases are TGTGCCAGCAGTTACTCCCTTTGGGATGGCTACACCTTC.

This clonotype occurred a few times. CDR3 residues: CASRERLGSYEAFF. CDR3 DNA sequence: TGTGCCAGCAGAGAACGACTCGGGAGCTATGAAGCTTTCTTT. This sequence joins TRBV6-6 and TRBJ1-1; D gene unclear. This CDR3 has 14 amino acids. Germline-derived CDR1 and CDR2 are MNHNY and SVGAGI (reference sequence). Trimming stripped 6 bases from V and 7 bases from J, with 18 bases between.

There are many counts of this clonotype. The CDR3 sequence: CASSARSRGNDSPLHF. The CDR3 DNA follows: TGCGCCAGCAGCGCTCGAAGCAGGGGGAACGATTCACCCCTCCACTTT. V gene TRBV4-1 combines with J gene TRBJ1-6, with TRBD1 matching over 7 bases. The CDR3 runs 16 residues. The V gene end was trimmed by 5 bases and the J gene end by 8 bases; junction bases not matched to a gene: 12. The germline gives CDR1 MGHRA, CDR2 YSYEKL.

This clonotype was found a few times. V gene TRBV25-1 combines with J gene TRBJ2-3; D ambiguous. The germline V gene encodes CDR1 MGHDK and CDR2 SYGVNS. The CDR3 is made up of 14 amino acids. Trimming shortened V by 3 bases and J by 3 bases, and 10 bases separated the two germline ends. The CDR3 sequence: CASSEYRATDTQYF. The CDR3 region has the DNA TGTGCCAGCAGTGAGTATCGGGCAACAGATACGCAGTATTTT.

This chain connects TRBV28 to TRBJ2-3, with TRBD2 identical over 13 bases. There are 18 residues in the CDR3. Trimming at V came to 6 bases and at J to 1 base, leaving 10 bases not matched to a gene. CDR1 and CDR2 (germline): MDHEN, SYDVKM. Written as DNA, the CDR3 is TGTGCCAGCAGCCCCGCCGGGACTAGCGGGACAGGCACAGATACGCAGTATTTT. Translating gives CASSPAGTSGTGTDTQYF.

This clonotype showed up just a few times. The rearrangement joins TRBV7-9 to TRBJ1-5; maybe TRBD1 (5 bases). The germline V gene has CDR1 SEHNR and CDR2 FQNEAQ (reference sequence). CDR3 size: 17 residues. Trimming took 4 bases from V and 11 from J, leaving 27 bases between them. CDR3 sequence reads: CASSSPSGAEDRLSQHF. The CDR3 coding sequence is TGTGCCAGCAGCTCCCCCTCTGGGGCGGAAGACCGCCTGTCCCAGCATTTT.

The rearrangement uses TRBV20-1 and TRBJ2-2; D remains unclear. This CDR3 is built from 13 residues. In germline, CDR1 is DFQATT, CDR2 SNEGSKA (reference sequence). In DNA, the CDR3 is TGCAGCTCCGGACCCCTCTACACCGGGGAGCTGTTTTTT. This sequence encodes CSSGPLYTGELFF.